The next 14 T cell receptor beta chains were all read from a single sample in a study of T cell responses to AZD1222 COVID-19 vaccine. Clones were read by immunoSEQ multiplex PCR, and TCRdb kept only the in-frame ones, dropping some. The sample consists of more than 95,000 clones, more than 85% of them appearing once. The sequences come from peripheral blood, collected on day 0 of AZD1222 vaccination. The source of these receptors is an adult in good health.

The chain employs TRBV11-1 and TRBJ2-2; no clear D. The CDR3 totals 14 residues. V dropped 1 base and J dropped 4 bases, with 7 bases sitting between them. CDR1 is SGHAT, CDR2 FQDESV, per germline (reference sequence). CDR3 DNA: TGTGCCAGCAGCTTAGACCCCGGCACCGGGGAGCTGTTTTTT. Translated: CASSLDPGTGELFF.

The J gene is TRBJ1-1, the V gene TRBV30; D not certain. Germline CDR1 and CDR2: GTSNPN and SVGIG (reference sequence). With 3 bases removed from V and 1 base from J, the gap between germline ends came to 9 bases. CDR3 size: 13 residues. The CDR3: CAWRGTANTEAFF. The CDR3, as DNA: TGTGCCTGGAGGGGCACAGCGAACACTGAAGCTTTCTTT.

The V call is TRBV9, the J call TRBJ1-3; no clear D. The CDR3 contains 15 residues. V shed 0 bases and J shed 0 bases, with 7 bases lying between them. Germline V gene sequence: CDR1 SGDLS, CDR2 YYNGEE. In DNA form, the CDR3 reads TGTGCCAGCAGCGTAGGTCGGTTCTCTGGAAACACCATATATTTT. Its translation is CASSVGRFSGNTIYF. The full variable domain, its missing parts supplied by reference TRBV9 and TRBJ1-3, is DSGVTQTPKHLITATGQRVTLRCSPRSGDLSVYWYQQSLDQGLQFLIQYYNGEERAKGNILERFSAQQFPDLHSELNLSSLELGDSALYFCASSVGRFSGNTIYFGEGSWLTVV.

This clone was counted a single time. The rearrangement joins TRBV7-9 to TRBJ2-3, with 7 bases that match TRBD2. This CDR3 contains 16 residues. Trimming took 3 bases from V and 1 from J; bases not matched to a gene: 7. Per the germline V gene, CDR1 is SEHNR and CDR2 is FQNEAQ (reference sequence). The CDR3 DNA reads as TGTGCCAGCAGCTTGGGGCCGGGGAGGGGCACAGATACGCAGTATTTT. This gives the protein CASSLGPGRGTDTQYF.

This chain connects TRBV7-2 to TRBJ2-3; 7 bases fit TRBD1. J lost 0 bases, V lost 5 bases, and 5 bases had no gene match. Germline V gene sequence: CDR1 SGHTA, CDR2 FQGNSA. CDR3 length: 15 residues. Written as DNA, the CDR3 is TGTGCCAGCAGCCCACAGGGGTACAGCACAGATACGCAGTATTTT. Amino acid sequence: CASSPQGYSTDTQYF.

This sequence joins TRBV9 and TRBJ2-1, with TRBD2 identical over 8 bases. The CDR3 runs to 17 residues. Germline CDR1 and CDR2: SGDLS and YYNGEE. V dropped 0 bases and J dropped 5; count of bases not matched to a gene: 10. CDR3 loop: CASSVEGGLVGNNEQFF. The DNA of the CDR3 is TGTGCCAGCAGCGTAGAGGGGGGACTAGTGGGCAACAATGAGCAGTTCTTC.

The V call is TRBV4-1, the J call TRBJ2-7, with D perhaps matching TRBD1 (5 bases). The CDR3 is 16 amino acids. Germline V lookup: CDR1 MGHRA, CDR2 YSYEKL. Trimming left V 0 bases short and J 2 bases short, with 14 bases between. CDR3 nucleotides: TGCGCCAGCAGCCAAGATACGTCAGGGTTCCCCTACGAGCAGTACTTC. Translating gives CASSQDTSGFPYEQYF.

The genes are TRBV18 and TRBJ2-5; 15 nucleotides match TRBD2. Per the germline V gene, CDR1 is KGHSH and CDR2 is LQKENI. J was trimmed by 4 bases and V by 3 bases; bases with no gene match: 0. The length of the CDR3 is 15 residues. CDR3 sequence: CASSPGLAGGETQYF. In DNA form, the CDR3 reads TGTGCCAGCTCACCGGGACTAGCGGGAGGAGAGACCCAGTACTTC. Drawing the rest from reference TRBV18 and TRBJ2-5, the complete variable domain is NAGVMQNPRHLVRRRGQEARLRCSPMKGHSHVYWYRQLPEEGLKFMVYLQKENIIDESGMPKERFSAEFPKEGPSILRIQQVVRGDSAAYFCASSPGLAGGETQYFGPGTRLLVL.

This clone was detected only once. The chain is built from TRBV28 and TRBJ2-6; D unresolved. The V end lost 4 bases, the J end lost 1 base, and 5 bases lay between the germline ends. Germline assignment: CDR1 MDHEN and CDR2 SYDVKM. This CDR3 has 14 amino acids. CDR3 sequence (DNA): TGTGCCAGCAGTTCTACTTCTGGGGCCAACGTCCTGACTTTC. Translating it yields CASSSTSGANVLTF.

The gene calls are TRBV10-3 and TRBJ1-3, with no clear D. The CDR3 extends over 13 amino acids. V lost 5 bases to trimming and J lost 4 bases, with 9 bases between them. Germline V gene sequence: CDR1 ENHRY, CDR2 SYGVKD. CDR3 bases: TGTGCCATCAGTAACGAAGGAGGAAACACCATATATTTT. Translated: CAISNEGGNTIYF.

This clone was detected a few times. The gene calls are TRBV6-1 and TRBJ2-5; a possible D gene is TRBD2 (6 bases). Germline-derived CDR1 and CDR2 are MNHNS and SASEGT. V lost 1 base, J lost 5 bases, and 8 bases lay in between. The CDR3 sequence is 13 residues long. The CDR3 loop is CASSEGEVETQYF. CDR3 nucleotides: TGTGCCAGCAGTGAAGGGGAGGTGGAGACCCAGTACTTC.

The J gene is TRBJ1-3, the V gene TRBV7-8; no firm D call. V was pared by 0 bases and J by 0 bases, with 9 bases between. The CDR3 runs 16 residues. Germline V gene lookup returns CDR1 SGHVS and CDR2 FQNEAQ. The CDR3 protein is CASSLASTVSGNTIYF. In DNA, the CDR3 is TGTGCCAGCAGCTTAGCGTCGACCGTCTCTGGAAACACCATATATTTT.

This chain uses TRBV5-4 with TRBJ2-2; a weak D match, TRBD1 (6 bases). CDR3 length equals 15 residues. V was pared by 0 bases and J by 11 bases, with 17 bases between. CDR1 and CDR2 from the germline V gene are SGHNT and YYREEE (reference sequence). CDR3 amino acids: CASSLGATTGRELFF. The CDR3, as DNA: TGTGCCAGCAGCTTGGGGGCTACGACAGGCCGAGAGCTGTTTTTT.

The chain employs TRBV4-2 and TRBJ1-3; D gene uncertain. Germline V gene lookup returns CDR1 LGHNA and CDR2 YNFKEQ. This CDR3 has 21 residues. V gave up 0 bases and J gave up 0 bases, with 24 bases separating them. CDR3: CASSQDGAVLSLKYSGNTIYF. As DNA, the CDR3 is TGTGCCAGCAGCCAAGACGGCGCAGTTCTCTCCTTAAAGTACTCTGGAAACACCATATATTTT.